This T cell receptor (beta chain) comes out of a study of T cell responses to AZD1222 COVID-19 vaccine. Findings and limits, study-wide: Repertoire sampling was restricted to post-peak T cell response timepoints. The study reported that nearly half of spike-specific TCRs target unmutated variant regions.

This clone was observed once. Its antigen is unknown. Here immunoSEQ multiplex PCR was the method, and the copy in TCRdb shows in-frame clones only, minus some. The sample consists of 100,000 to 150,000 clones, 85% to 90% of them appearing once. The clonotype was recovered from an adult who received the AZD1222 COVID-19 vaccine. The specimen comprised peripheral blood, sampled 28 days after the second AZD1222 dose.

The CDR3 loop reads CASSTRGGREQFF. The CDR3 DNA sequence: TGTGCCAGCAGTACCCGGGGGGGACGCGAGCAGTTCTTC. The chain has TRBV7-8 and TRBJ2-1; 8 bases are a match to TRBD2. The CDR3 runs to 13 residues. Germline-derived CDR1 and CDR2 are SGHVS and FQNEAQ. V gave up 6 bases and J gave up 10 bases; unmatched junction bases: 8.